A selection of T cell receptor beta chains follows, all from one sample in a study of T cells in Graves' hyperthyroidism and ophthalmopathy. Via MiXCR, TCRdb re-called the multiplex PCR reads, giving one row per CDR3 protein. Of some 800,000 distinct CDR3 sequences listed, more than 30% were seen once; the top ten hold approximately 8.7%. The specimen sequenced was blood. Source of these receptors: a man between 18 and 29 years old with Graves' hyperthyroidism. Both conserved end residues are part of each CDR3. A D gene is named only where the DNA matches it firmly. Clone size is given for some rows only: seen once, a few or many times, or a class if the clone is expanded.

v_gene	d_gene	len	abundance	j_gene	CDR3nt	CDR3aa
TRBV10-3	TRBD1	17	many	TRBJ1-5	TGTGCCATCAGTCCACAGGGGGTGGTGGGAAGCAATCAGCCCCAGCATTTT	CAISPQGVVGSNQPQHF
TRBV6-1	NA	16	NA	TRBJ1-4	TGTGCCAGCAGTGCGGGGACATATCCGTTCTGGGAAAAACTGTTTTTT	CASSAGTYPFWEKLFF
TRBV24-1	TRBD1	15	many	TRBJ1-5	TGTGCCACCAGTGATTCCGACAGGGGCAATCAGCCCCAGCATTTT	CATSDSDRGNQPQHF
TRBV7-8	NA	14	few	TRBJ2-7	TGTGCCAGCAGCCCACAGGGTCCGTCCTACGAGCAGTACTTC	CASSPQGPSYEQYF
TRBV5-1	TRBD1	14	many	TRBJ1-6	TGTGCCAGCAGCCTTGGGACAGGGGATTCACCCCTCCACTTT	CASSLGTGDSPLHF
TRBV14	NA	17	NA	TRBJ1-1	TGTGCCAGCAGCCCCCTTGGGTTTGAGGGAGGTAACACTGAAGCTTTCTTT	CASSPLGFEGGNTEAFF
TRBV20-1	TRBD1	14	NA	TRBJ2-5	TGCAGTGCTATAAAAGGACAGGTCCAAGAGACCCAGTACTTC	CSAIKGQVQETQYF
TRBV2	TRBD1	15	many	TRBJ1-3	TGTGCCAGCAGCAGGGGACAGGGGGCGCGAAACACCATATATTTT	CASSRGQGARNTIYF
TRBV7-8	NA	15	NA	TRBJ1-5	TGTGCCAGCAGCTTAGACAGGAGTTTTAGTCAGCCCCAGCATTTT	CASSLDRSFSQPQHF
TRBV7-9	NA	12	NA	TRBJ2-7	TGTGCCAGCAGCACTCTAGCCCACGAGCAGTACTTC	CASSTLAHEQYF
TRBV10-3	NA	14	NA	TRBJ1-6	TGTGCCAGCAGCCATGACACGGGTAATTCACCCCTCCACTTT	CASSHDTGNSPLHF
TRBV20-1	TRBD1	15	few	TRBJ2-5	TGCAGTGCCGCAGGGACAGGGCGAGTGGGAGAGACCCAGTACTTC	CSAAGTGRVGETQYF
TRBV7-2	NA	13	NA	TRBJ1-2	TGTGCCAGCAGCCCCCCCGGGGTCAGGGGCTACACCTTC	CASSPPGVRGYTF
TRBV7-3	NA	14	few	TRBJ1-1	TGTGCCAGCAGCCCGGGAACTTTGGGGACTGAAGCTTTCTTT	CASSPGTLGTEAFF
TRBV29-1	TRBD1	11	many	TRBJ2-7	TGCAGCGTCGTAACAGGGGCCGAGCAGTACTTC	CSVVTGAEQYF
TRBV10-1	TRBD2	14	many	TRBJ2-7	TGCGCCAGCAGTGGGACTAGCGGGACCCACGAGCAGTACTTC	CASSGTSGTHEQYF
TRBV5-4	NA	13	NA	TRBJ2-5	TGTGCCAGCGGACTGGGGTCCTTAGAGACCCAGTACTTC	CASGLGSLETQYF
TRBV24-1	NA	14	many	TRBJ2-2	TGTGCCACCAGCGATAGGAGAAACACCGGGGAGCTGTTTTTT	CATSDRRNTGELFF
TRBV7-9	NA	16	once	TRBJ1-5	TGCGCCAGCAGCGACCCGGCAGGGCATAGCAATCAGCCCCAGCATTTT	CASSDPAGHSNQPQHF
TRBV7-9	TRBD1	12	NA	TRBJ2-7	TGTGCCAGCACCTCGACAGGGGTCGAGCAGTACTTC	CASTSTGVEQYF
TRBV19	NA	15	NA	TRBJ1-4	TGTGCCAGTAGGCCGGGGCTGTCAACTAATGAAAAACTGTTTTTT	CASRPGLSTNEKLFF
TRBV7-8	TRBD1	16	many	TRBJ2-7	TGTGCCAGCAGCTCAGACGGGACAGACACTTTCTACGAGCAGTACTTC	CASSSDGTDTFYEQYF
TRBV19	TRBD1	14	NA	TRBJ2-2	TGTGCCAGTAGTCCGGGACAGGGGGTCGAGGAGCTGTTTTTT	CASSPGQGVEELFF
TRBV15	NA	13	NA	TRBJ1-4	TGTGCCACCAGCAGAAGGAGGGATAGAAAACTGTTTTTT	CATSRRRDRKLFF
TRBV7-2	TRBD1	16	NA	TRBJ1-4	TGTGCCAGCAGTTATAGCTTGACAGGGCCAGGTGAAAAACTGTTTTTT	CASSYSLTGPGEKLFF
TRBV29-1	NA	13	many	TRBJ2-5	TGCAGCGGGATTGGACAGTTTGGAGAGACCCAGTACTTC	CSGIGQFGETQYF